These 30 T cell receptor beta chains were sequenced from one sample in a study of breast tumors, draining lymph nodes, adjacent tissues. Axillary draining lymph nodes of breast cancer patients supplied the node samples. TCRdb reanalysed the multiplex PCR reads using MiXCR and keeps one entry per CDR3 protein. This table has 170,000 or so distinct CDR3 sequences, 25% to 40% appearing once. Sequences were obtained from axillary lymph node tissue. All receptors derive from a female donor with breast cancer. Some clones in this sample may be carry-over from other donors' samples.

The chain uses TRBV13 and TRBJ2-4; D not certain. The CDR3 contains 12 residues. Germline assignment: CDR1 PRHDT and CDR2 FYEKMQ (reference sequence). The germline V and J ends were trimmed by 2 bases and 8 bases, with 7 bases remaining between them. The CDR3 spells CASSLTSDIQYF. As DNA, the CDR3 is TGTGCCAGCAGCTTAACTTCGGACATTCAGTACTTC.

The table lists this clonotype with a few counts. This may come from a read error, since a much larger clone is one base off. The chain has TRBV20-1 and TRBJ2-7; D remains ambiguous. The CDR3 is 14 residues long. Germline lookup yields CDR1 DFQATT and CDR2 SNEGSKA (reference sequence). V shed 0 bases and J shed 6 bases, with 15 bases lying between them. The CDR3 DNA follows: TGCAGTGCTAGAGATTTTGTAGGGATCGCCGAGCAGTACTTC. The encoded protein is CSARDFVGIAEQYF.

This clonotype was observed many times. The chain employs TRBV13 and TRBJ2-7, with D possibly matching TRBD1 (6 bases). V was cut by 5 bases and J by 2 bases, with 13 bases left in between. The CDR3 length is 14 residues. The germline CDR1 and CDR2 sequences are PRHDT and FYEKMQ (reference sequence). CDR3 region: CASSIYRETYEQYF. Written as DNA, the CDR3 is TGTGCCAGCAGCATTTACAGGGAGACCTACGAGCAGTACTTC.

This clonotype was detected a few times. The chain links TRBV2 to TRBJ1-1; D call uncertain. Per germline, CDR1 SNHLY and CDR2 FYNNEI. The CDR3 sequence is 14 residues long. With 8 bases removed from V and 3 bases from J, the gap between germline ends came to 16 bases. As DNA, the CDR3 is TGTGCCAGCCCCAAGCGGCAGACCGACACTGAAGCTTTCTTT. Translating gives CASPKRQTDTEAFF.

The chain links TRBV19 to TRBJ1-6; D gene uncertain. The germline CDR1 and CDR2 sequences are LNHDA and SQIVND (reference sequence). The CDR3 spans 15 residues. Trimming left V 2 bases short and J 7 bases short, with 12 bases between. CDR3 coding DNA: TGTGCCAGTAGTATAATGCGGGCCGAGAATTCACCCCTCCACTTT. As protein: CASSIMRAENSPLHF.

In its sample, this clonotype was seen many times. The J gene is TRBJ2-7, the V gene TRBV19; TRBD2 matches 13 bases. The germline V gene has CDR1 LNHDA and CDR2 SQIVND (reference sequence). This CDR3 comprises 14 residues. Trimming at V came to 6 bases and at J to 4 bases, leaving 3 bases not matched to a gene. DNA for the CDR3: TGTGCCAGTAGGTGGACTAGCGGGAGTTACGAGCAGTACTTC. Its protein is CASRWTSGSYEQYF.

In this sample, this clonotype turned up many times. This CDR3 is CATSGLAVETQYF. The DNA for the CDR3 is TGTGCCACCAGTGGTCTCGCGGTAGAGACCCAGTACTTC. This chain uses TRBV24-1 with TRBJ2-5; no reliable D call. V was pared by 5 bases and J by 4 bases, with 10 bases between. The CDR3 has 13 amino acids. Germline lookup yields CDR1 KGHDR and CDR2 SFDVKD.

This clonotype has a count of ten or more. The V call is TRBV12-3 or TRBV12-4, the J call TRBJ1-5; D uncertain. This CDR3 comprises 15 residues. V lost 7 bases, J lost 5 bases, and 18 bases lay in between. The CDR3 spells CASTQRGWGDQPQHF. The CDR3, as DNA: TGTGCCAGCACTCAACGGGGTTGGGGTGATCAGCCCCAGCATTTT.

The V gene is TRBV2, the J gene TRBJ2-1; 14 bases are a match to TRBD2. The CDR3 has 21 amino acids. Germline trimming cut 4 bases from V and 4 bases from J; bases unmatched to any gene: 18. CDR1 SNHLY and CDR2 FYNNEI come from the germline V gene. CDR3 DNA sequence: TGTGCCAGCAGTGCCGACCCGGACAGGGGACTAGCGGGGGTCACTTACAATGAGCAGTTCTTC. Residues: CASSADPDRGLAGVTYNEQFF.

This clonotype was seen just once. The genes are TRBV6-2 or TRBV6-3 and TRBJ1-1; possibly TRBD1 for D (5 bases). The CDR3 has 17 amino acids. Trimming shortened V by 4 bases and J by 2 bases, and 20 bases separated the two germline ends. Germline V gene sequence: CDR1 MNHEY, CDR2 SVGEGT. CDR3 sequence: CASSSSGSHWKNTEAFF. As DNA, the CDR3 is TGTGCCAGCAGTTCATCAGGGAGTCATTGGAAAAACACTGAAGCTTTCTTT.

This clonotype came up many times. V is TRBV6-2 or TRBV6-3 and J is TRBJ1-2; 8 nucleotides align to TRBD1. The V gene's germline CDR1 is MNHEY and CDR2 SVGEGT. Losses at the gene ends were 5 bases for V and 6 bases for J; bases not matched to a gene: 17. The CDR3 contains 17 residues. The CDR3, as DNA: TGTGCCAGCAGTCATATAAAACGGACAGGGAGACATGATGGCTACACCTTC. Translation gives CASSHIKRTGRHDGYTF.

This clonotype was picked up many times. The chain carries TRBV6-5 and TRBJ2-3; the match to TRBD1 covers 8 bases. In germline, CDR1 is MNHEY, CDR2 SVGAGI. With V trimmed by 6 bases and J by 6 bases, 14 bases remained unmatched. The CDR3 is made up of 16 amino acids. The CDR3 DNA sequence: TGTGCCAGCAGCCCAGGACAGGGAAAAATGACGGATACGCAGTATTTT. Its protein is CASSPGQGKMTDTQYF.

This chain joins TRBV9 and TRBJ2-3; TRBD1 agrees at 9 bases. CDR1 is SGDLS and CDR2 is YYNGEE in the germline V gene. V shed 0 bases and J 5 bases; nucleotides not matched to a gene: 7. The CDR3 consists of 16 residues. CDR3 DNA sequence: TGTGCCAGCAGCGTAGGACAGGGGGGCCGGGGAGATACGCAGTATTTT. Amino acids: CASSVGQGGRGDTQYF.

This clonotype was seen at least ten times. The chain employs TRBV7-3 and TRBJ1-5; D unclear. In germline, CDR1 is SGHTA, CDR2 FQGTGA. This CDR3 has 13 amino acids. V was trimmed by 0 bases and J by 7 bases, leaving 7 bases between them. This chain's CDR3 is CASSLTSGQPQHF. CDR3 nucleotides: TGTGCCAGCAGCTTAACGTCGGGCCAGCCCCAGCATTTT. Supplemented by reference TRBV7-3 and TRBJ1-5, the full variable domain reads GAGVSQTPSNKVTEKGKYVELRCDPISGHTALYWYRQSLGQGPEFLIYFQGTGAADDSGLPNDRFFAVRPEGSVSTLKIQRTERGDSAVYLCASSLTSGQPQHFGDGTRLSIL.

This clonotype was detected many times. The chain couples TRBV6-6 to TRBJ2-5, with a tentative D call TRBD2 (6 bases). Germline CDR1 MNHNY, CDR2 SVGAGI (reference sequence). V lost 2 bases, J lost 5 bases, and 15 bases lay in between. The CDR3 loop spans 15 amino acids. CDR3 in DNA: TGTGCCAGCAGTTACCGCGGGGCGGCCGTTGAGACCCAGTACTTC. It encodes CASSYRGAAVETQYF.

The CDR3 loop reads CASSFRGAYTDTQYF. In nucleotides, the CDR3 is TGTGCCAGCAGCTTTAGAGGGGCCTACACAGATACGCAGTATTTT. This chain joins TRBV7-3 and TRBJ2-3, with D perhaps TRBD1 or TRBD2 (5 bases each). The CDR3 runs to 15 residues. V lost 3 bases and J 2 bases, leaving 12 bases between the germline ends. Germline CDR1 SGHTA, CDR2 FQGTGA. Full variable domain (rest looked up from reference TRBV7-3 and TRBJ2-3): GAGVSQTPSNKVTEKGKYVELRCDPISGHTALYWYRQSLGQGPEFLIYFQGTGAADDSGLPNDRFFAVRPEGSVSTLKIQRTERGDSAVYLCASSFRGAYTDTQYFGPGTRLTVL.

Comments on this clonotype: Since a much larger clone is just one base distant, this may be a read error. The genes are TRBV4-1 and TRBJ2-7, with TRBD1 matching 8 bases. CDR3 length equals 15 residues. Germline-derived CDR1 and CDR2 are MGHRA and YSYEKL. The CDR3 nucleotides are TGCGCCAGCAGCCAAGCAGGGACAGGAGACTACGAGCAGCACTTC. It codes for CASSQAGTGDYEQHF.

The gene calls are TRBV3-1 and TRBJ2-2; perhaps TRBD2 as D (5 bases). The CDR3 contains 14 residues. V gave up 2 bases and J gave up 6 bases, with 10 bases separating them. Germline-derived CDR1 and CDR2 are LGHDT and YNNKEL (reference sequence). CDR3 loop: CASSQPGFSGELFF. The CDR3 DNA is TGTGCCAGCAGCCAACCGGGGTTCTCCGGGGAGCTGTTTTTT.

This clonotype was observed a handful of times. The genes are TRBV28 and TRBJ1-4, with D possibly being TRBD1 (6 bases). V was cut by 6 bases and J by 8 bases, with 22 bases left in between. The CDR3 is 16 residues long. CDR1 MDHEN and CDR2 SYDVKM come from the germline V gene. CDR3 in amino acids: CASRVRQGRMDEKLFF. The CDR3 DNA follows: TGTGCCAGCAGGGTCCGGCAGGGGCGAATGGACGAAAAACTGTTTTTT.

A note on this clonotype: It is unclear where the CDR3 begins or ends on the DNA, so no DNA is shown, and the CDR3 is as TCRdb lists it. CDR3 region: CSARVEGRGSSGQGHGELFF. This chain links TRBV20-1 with TRBJ2-2; the table calls TRBD1, which could not be checked here. CDR1 and CDR2 from the germline V gene are DFQATT and SNEGSKA (reference sequence). The CDR3 region is 20 residues in length, termini included.

This clonotype has ten or more counts. The rearrangement uses TRBV27 and TRBJ2-6, with D uncertain. This CDR3 has 14 residues. V lost 3 bases and J lost 0, with 3 bases in between. Germline V CDR1 and CDR2: MNHEY, SMNVEV (reference sequence). The CDR3 nucleotides are TGTGCCAGCAGTTTGAACTCTGGGGCCAACGTCCTGACTTTC. It specifies CASSLNSGANVLTF.

This clonotype has a count of ten or more. Just one base apart from a much larger clone, this may be a read error. The chain couples TRBV20-1 to TRBJ1-2, with D possibly being TRBD1 (5 bases). Looked up from germline, CDR1 is DFQATT and CDR2 is SNEGSKA (reference sequence). The CDR3 contains 12 residues. CDR3 sequence (DNA): TGCAGTGCTAGAGATCGGGGGTCTGGCTCCACCTTC. It specifies CSARDRGSGSTF.

This clonotype was counted at least ten times. The chain is built from TRBV5-1 and TRBJ2-7; D is tentatively TRBD1 or TRBD2 (6 bases each). The CDR3 runs to 14 residues. V shed 3 bases and J shed 2 bases, with 12 bases lying between them. Germline CDR1 SGHRS, CDR2 YFSETQ. The CDR3 sequence is CASSSGGSPYEQYF. The CDR3 region has the DNA TGCGCCAGCAGCTCCGGGGGCAGCCCCTACGAGCAGTACTTC.

This clonotype has at least ten counts. The chain uses TRBV7-2 and TRBJ2-7; D is possibly TRBD1 (6 bases). The CDR3 runs to 14 residues. V was shortened by 5 bases and J by 5 bases, with 16 bases between the two germline ends. The V gene's germline CDR1 is SGHTA and CDR2 FQGNSA. CDR3 in DNA: TGTGCCAGCAGCCCCCAAGGGGGAATTAACGAGCAGTACTTC. Residues: CASSPQGGINEQYF. Drawing the rest from reference TRBV7-2 and TRBJ2-7, the complete variable domain is GAGVSQSPSNKVTEKGKDVELRCDPISGHTALYWYRQSLGQGLEFLIYFQGNSAPDKSGLPSDRFSAERTGGSVSTLTIQRTQQEDSAVYLCASSPQGGINEQYFGPGTRLTVT.

As concerns this clonotype: This may stem from a read error, because a much larger clone lies one nucleotide away. The chain carries TRBV7-8 and TRBJ1-2; the D is unclear. Germline values: CDR1 SGHVS, CDR2 FQNEAQ. This CDR3 is built from 16 residues. Trimming cost V 3 bases and J 3 bases, with 17 bases left between them. CDR3 DNA: TGTGCCAGCAGCTTGGAGGGATCCCCACTTGACTATGGCTACACCTTC. This encodes CASSLEGSPLDYGYTF.

About this clonotype: A much larger clone is a single base away; this may be a read error. The chain is built from TRBV5-4 and TRBJ1-2; TRBD1 matches 8 bases. Germline assignment: CDR1 SGHNT and CDR2 YYREEE (reference sequence). The CDR3 totals 14 residues. CDR3 in DNA: TGTGCCAGCAGCTTCGGACAGGGAGACTATGACTACACCTTC. Translating it yields CASSFGQGDYDYTF.

As concerns this clonotype: A much larger clonotype is one base distant, so this may be a read error. This chain joins TRBV7-3 and TRBJ2-1, with 12 bases identical to TRBD2. Germline lookup yields CDR1 SGHTA and CDR2 FQGTGA. The CDR3 totals 15 residues. Unmatched junction bases numbered 8, after V lost 2 bases and J lost 12 bases. The CDR3 region is CASSLSSGGAYVQFF. DNA of the CDR3: TGTGCCAGCAGCTTATCTAGCGGGGGGGCCTATGTGCAGTTCTTC.

This clonotype was seen only once. V usage is TRBV19 and J usage is TRBJ1-1; possibly TRBD1 for D (5 bases). CDR1 and CDR2 (germline): LNHDA, SQIVND (reference sequence). V was clipped by 4 bases and J by 4 bases, with 10 bases between them. The CDR3 contains 13 residues. The CDR3 nucleotides read TGTGCCAGTAGTAACGACAGAAGCACTGAAGCTTTCTTT. Its protein product is CASSNDRSTEAFF.

The chain uses TRBV19 and TRBJ1-1; tentatively, D is TRBD1 (6 bases). The CDR3 runs to 16 residues. The germline V gene encodes CDR1 LNHDA and CDR2 SQIVND (reference sequence). The V end was cut by 7 bases, the J end by 0 bases, with 18 bases between. CDR3 in DNA: TGTGCCAGTATTAAGGGGGGTGAAGGGATGAACACTGAAGCTTTCTTT. Its translation is CASIKGGEGMNTEAFF.

This clonotype occurred many times. The gene calls are TRBV20-1 and TRBJ1-4; 8 bases are a match to TRBD1. CDR1 and CDR2 from the germline V gene are DFQATT and SNEGSKA (reference sequence). The CDR3 has 14 residues. Trimming removed 0 bases from V and 6 bases from J; junction bases left unmatched: 3. CDR3 residues: CSARDGQGDEKLFF. The CDR3 nucleotides are TGCAGTGCTAGAGACGGACAGGGAGATGAAAAACTGTTTTTT.